Listed below are T cell receptor beta chains from one sample, sequenced in a study of T cells in Graves' hyperthyroidism and ophthalmopathy. MiXCR, applied by TCRdb to the multiplex PCR reads, yields one record per CDR3 protein. The sample shows 600,000 to 900,000 distinct CDR3 sequences, about 16% of them seen only once. Sequenced input: blood. The receptor source for this set is a young man with Graves' hyperthyroidism. Both conserved end residues are part of each CDR3. The D gene is left open where the match is weak. Rows may omit the clone size; those that give it use once, few, many or a size class.

TRBV7-3	TRBD1	few	TRBJ2-6	CASSPRGQLTSSGANVLTF	TGTGCCAGCAGCCCCAGGGGACAGCTCACGTCCTCTGGGGCCAACGTCCTGACTTTC
TRBV29-1	TRBD2	many	TRBJ2-7	CSASGPGVEQYF	TGCAGCGCTAGCGGCCCCGGGGTCGAGCAGTACTTC
TRBV7-2	NA	many	TRBJ2-7	CASSEWGVEEQYF	TGTGCCAGCAGCGAGTGGGGAGTAGAAGAGCAGTACTTC
TRBV3-1	NA	few	TRBJ2-4	CASSPISGVGNIQYF	TGTGCCAGCAGCCCGATCTCGGGGGTAGGGAACATTCAGTACTTC
TRBV7-9	NA	many	TRBJ2-7	CASSLGREMSYEQYF	TGTGCCAGCAGCTTAGGACGGGAGATGTCCTACGAGCAGTACTTC
TRBV20-1	NA	many	TRBJ2-3	CSARNPGTNTDTQYF	TGCAGTGCTAGGAACCCAGGGACCAACACAGATACGCAGTATTTT
TRBV7-2	NA	few	TRBJ2-4	CASSSTRSYKNIQYF	TGTGCCAGCAGCTCGACCCGCTCCTACAAAAACATTCAGTACTTC
TRBV27	TRBD1	many	TRBJ2-7	CASSRTGPYEQYF	TGTGCCAGCAGTCGGACAGGGCCCTACGAGCAGTACTTC
TRBV18	TRBD2	many	TRBJ2-3	CASSTAGLAGKDTQYF	TGTGCCAGCTCGACAGCGGGGCTAGCGGGAAAAGATACGCAGTATTTT
TRBV5-1	NA	many	TRBJ1-4	CASSLSSTTNEKLFF	TGCGCCAGCAGCTTGAGTTCAACAACTAATGAAAAACTGTTTTTT
TRBV20-1	NA	few	TRBJ2-7	CSASPAFSSYEQYF	TGCAGTGCTAGTCCGGCCTTCAGCTCCTACGAGCAGTACTTC
TRBV6-1	NA	many	TRBJ2-6	CASTESPGANVLTF	TGTGCCAGCACCGAGAGCCCTGGGGCCAACGTCCTGACTTTC
TRBV6-1	NA	NA	TRBJ2-7	CASSEVLGHERYF	TGTGCCAGCAGTGAAGTTTTAGGCCACGAGCGGTACTTC
TRBV3-1	TRBD1	NA	TRBJ2-5	CASSQSGTGETQYF	TGTGCCAGCAGCCAGTCCGGGACAGGAGAGACCCAGTACTTC
TRBV28	NA	many	TRBJ1-2	CASSPQIYGYTF	TGTGCCAGCAGCCCCCAAATCTATGGCTACACCTTC
TRBV20-1	TRBD1	few	TRBJ2-7	CSARGQGIYEQYF	TGCAGTGCTAGAGGACAGGGGATCTACGAGCAGTACTTC
TRBV15	NA	many	TRBJ2-5	CATSRDRAGRPPETQYF	TGTGCCACCAGCAGAGATCGGGCAGGGCGACCCCCAGAGACCCAGTACTTC
TRBV5-1	NA	NA	TRBJ2-1	CASSALELAYNEQFF	TGCGCCAGCAGCGCCCTAGAATTAGCCTACAATGAGCAGTTCTTC
TRBV29-1	NA	many	TRBJ1-1	CSVAGRGTEAFF	TGCAGCGTTGCGGGGAGGGGCACTGAAGCTTTCTTT
TRBV15	NA	few	TRBJ1-2	CATSNGAGRYYGYTF	TGTGCCACCAGCAATGGAGCAGGCAGATACTATGGCTACACCTTC
TRBV12-3/TRBV12-4	NA	NA	TRBJ1-4	CAGSSAGGFNEKLFF	TGTGCCGGCAGTTCGGCGGGCGGTTTTAATGAAAAACTGTTTTTT
TRBV4-2	NA	NA	TRBJ2-7	CASSQDRQKYEQYF	TGTGCCAGCAGCCAAGATCGGCAGAAATACGAGCAGTACTTC
TRBV20-1	NA	few	TRBJ2-3	CSAAPPHPSTDTQYF	TGCAGTGCTGCCCCCCCGCATCCTAGCACAGATACGCAGTATTTT
TRBV28	TRBD1	many	TRBJ1-5	CASSPAGTVDNQPQHF	TGTGCCAGCAGCCCTGCCGGGACAGTCGACAATCAGCCCCAGCATTTT
TRBV28	NA	NA	TRBJ2-7	CASSLTHYEQYF	TGTGCCAGCAGTTTAACCCATTACGAGCAGTACTTC
TRBV27	TRBD1	many	TRBJ2-1	CASSLVQGASSYNEQFF	TGTGCCAGCAGTTTAGTACAGGGGGCAAGCTCCTACAATGAGCAGTTCTTC
TRBV6-1	TRBD2	NA	TRBJ2-7	CASSDPGLAGSYEQYF	TGTGCCAGCAGTGACCCGGGACTAGCGGGCTCGTACGAGCAGTACTTC
TRBV6-1	NA	many	TRBJ2-1	CASSPPGGRAQFF	TGTGCCAGCAGTCCCCCGGGGGGCCGGGCGCAGTTCTTC
TRBV20-1	TRBD1	NA	TRBJ1-2	CSARDSLSGRGSYGYTF	TGCAGTGCTAGAGATTCCCTTAGTGGCAGGGGGAGTTATGGCTACACCTTC
TRBV4-3	TRBD1	NA	TRBJ2-7	CASSPAVTGAYEQYF	TGCGCCAGCAGCCCGGCCGTGACAGGGGCCTACGAGCAGTACTTC
TRBV9	TRBD2	few	TRBJ2-3	CASSVGLAGESRDTQYF	TGTGCCAGCAGCGTGGGACTAGCGGGAGAAAGTAGAGATACGCAGTATTTT
TRBV28	TRBD1	many	TRBJ2-5	CASSVLPGQGAGETQYF	TGTGCCAGCAGTGTACTACCGGGACAGGGGGCGGGTGAGACCCAGTACTTC
TRBV4-2	NA	NA	TRBJ2-5	CASSRERGPRETQYF	TGTGCCAGCAGCCGAGAACGGGGTCCACGGGAGACCCAGTACTTC
TRBV5-1	NA	NA	TRBJ2-7	CASSRTPRGTYEQYF	TGCGCCAGCAGCCGGACACCCAGGGGCACCTACGAGCAGTACTTC
TRBV28	NA	few	TRBJ2-2	CASSSATGFGWTGELFF	TGTGCCAGCAGTTCCGCGACCGGATTTGGCTGGACCGGGGAGCTGTTTTTT
TRBV18	NA	NA	TRBJ2-7	CASSPGMGSYEQYF	TGTGCCAGCTCACCAGGGATGGGGTCCTACGAGCAGTACTTC
TRBV6-5	NA	NA	TRBJ2-5	CASSYSGRFETQYF	TGTGCCAGCAGTTACAGCGGGCGCTTTGAAACCCAGTACTTC
TRBV6-1	NA	once	TRBJ1-1	CAIKEVVDTEAFF	TGTGCTATCAAGGAGGTTGTTGACACTGAAGCTTTCTTT
TRBV28	NA	many	TRBJ2-7	CASSLRHYEQYF	TGTGCCAGCAGTTTACGACACTACGAGCAGTACTTC
TRBV12-3/TRBV12-4	NA	many	TRBJ1-5	CASSPHRDQPQHF	TGTGCCAGCAGTCCCCACAGGGATCAGCCCCAGCATTTT
TRBV11-2	NA	many	TRBJ2-3	CASSGGVRSDTQYF	TGTGCCAGCAGTGGGGGAGTAAGATCAGATACGCAGTATTTT
TRBV7-9	NA	many	TRBJ2-7	CASSLGLGTLRGYEQYF	TGTGCCAGCAGCTTAGGGTTGGGCACACTCAGGGGCTACGAGCAGTACTTC
TRBV19	TRBD1	NA	TRBJ1-5	CASRTGGYSNQPQHF	TGTGCCAGTAGGACAGGGGGTTATAGCAATCAGCCCCAGCATTTT
TRBV15	NA	many	TRBJ2-3	CATSKETATLASNTQYF	TGTGCCACCAGCAAAGAGACCGCGACCTTGGCTTCGAATACGCAGTATTTT
TRBV12-5	TRBD2	few	TRBJ2-7	CASGLMTAGDEQYF	TGTGCTAGTGGTTTGATGACGGCGGGGGACGAGCAGTACTTC
TRBV11-2	TRBD1	many	TRBJ1-1	CASSLDRQGTEAFF	TGTGCCAGCAGCTTAGATAGACAGGGCACTGAAGCTTTCTTT
TRBV19	NA	NA	TRBJ1-5	CASRSVTRGFGYSNQPQHF	TGTGCCAGTAGAAGCGTGACACGGGGATTCGGCTATAGCAATCAGCCCCAGCATTTT
TRBV5-1	NA	NA	TRBJ1-1	CASSLRSPVAEAFF	TGCGCCAGCAGCCTTCGAAGTCCCGTGGCTGAAGCTTTCTTT
TRBV24-1	NA	NA	TRBJ2-1	CATSVGERYNEQFF	TGTGCCACCAGTGTTGGGGAACGCTACAATGAGCAGTTCTTC
TRBV20-1	TRBD2	NA	TRBJ2-5	CSAKAGGPLETQYF	TGCAGTGCTAAAGCGGGAGGGCCGCTTGAGACCCAGTACTTC
TRBV5-5	TRBD1	NA	TRBJ1-1	CASSSLTGQGDTEAFF	TGTGCCAGCAGCTCATTAACGGGACAGGGAGACACTGAAGCTTTCTTT
TRBV13	NA	few	TRBJ2-1	CASSLVGLGESSYNEQFF	TGTGCCAGCAGCTTAGTTGGACTCGGTGAATCCTCCTACAATGAGCAGTTCTTC
TRBV5-1	NA	NA	TRBJ1-1	CASSLSGEETEAFF	TGCGCCAGCAGCCTGTCGGGGGAGGAGACTGAAGCTTTCTTT
TRBV28	NA	many	TRBJ2-1	CASSAPRGRNNEQFF	TGTGCCAGCAGTGCCCCACGAGGTCGGAACAATGAGCAGTTCTTC
TRBV7-9	NA	once	TRBJ1-3	CASSPRAGGNTIYF	TGTGCCAGCAGCCCAAGGGCGGGCGGAAACACCATATATTTT